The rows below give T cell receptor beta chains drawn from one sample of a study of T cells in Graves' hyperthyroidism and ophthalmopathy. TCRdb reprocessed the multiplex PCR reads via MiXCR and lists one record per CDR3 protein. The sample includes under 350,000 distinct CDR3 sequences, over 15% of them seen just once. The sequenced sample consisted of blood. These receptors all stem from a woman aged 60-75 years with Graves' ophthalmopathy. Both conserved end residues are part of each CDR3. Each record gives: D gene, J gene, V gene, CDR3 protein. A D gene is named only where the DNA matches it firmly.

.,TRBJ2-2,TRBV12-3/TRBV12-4,CASSLGGMGELFF
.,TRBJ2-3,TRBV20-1,CSASPQNADTQYF
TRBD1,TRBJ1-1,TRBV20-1,CSARGQFLTEAFF
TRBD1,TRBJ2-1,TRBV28,CASSPPPGTAANEQFF
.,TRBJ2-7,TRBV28,CASSSPRVGSYEQYF
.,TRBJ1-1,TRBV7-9,CASSSSPGTMNTEAFF
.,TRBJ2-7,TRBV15,CATSRGSYEQYF
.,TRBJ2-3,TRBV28,CASSPSGSADTQYF
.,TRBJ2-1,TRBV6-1,CASSEADERNEQFF
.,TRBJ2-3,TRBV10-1,CASSESGLDTQYF
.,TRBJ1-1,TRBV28,CASSETGYTEAFF
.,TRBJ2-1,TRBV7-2,CASSLGRSDEQFF
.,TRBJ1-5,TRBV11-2,CASSSGPRNQPQHF
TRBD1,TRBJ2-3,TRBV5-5,CASSPPGTGKDTQYF